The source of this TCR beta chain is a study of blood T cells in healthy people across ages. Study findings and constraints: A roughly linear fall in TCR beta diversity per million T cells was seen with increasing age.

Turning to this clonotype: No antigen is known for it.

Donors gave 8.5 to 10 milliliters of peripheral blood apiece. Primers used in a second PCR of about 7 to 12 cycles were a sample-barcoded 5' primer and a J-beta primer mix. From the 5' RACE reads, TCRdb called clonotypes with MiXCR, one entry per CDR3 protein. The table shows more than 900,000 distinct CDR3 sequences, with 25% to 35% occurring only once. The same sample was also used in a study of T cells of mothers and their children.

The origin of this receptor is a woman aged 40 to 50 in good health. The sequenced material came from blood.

CDR3 protein: CASSRNRDSYNEQYF. CDR3 coding DNA: TGTGCCAGCAGCCGAAACCGGGACAGTTACAATGAGCAGTACTTC. The V and J genes are TRBV28 and TRBJ2-4, with 7 bases aligning to TRBD1. The CDR3 spans 15 residues. Germline V CDR1 and CDR2: MDHEN, SYDVKM. V shed 6 bases, J shed 13 bases, and the junction held 18 bases outside the gene matches.